This TCR beta chain was retrieved from a study of human T cells and chemical hapten exposure. As to time point: healthy volunteer bleed at 2 weeks. It was from unfractionated whole blood that total RNA was extracted. TCRdb redid the calling of the RACE reads with MiXCR, one entry per CDR3 protein. The top ten clones hold roughly 2% of a sample with around 130,000 distinct CDR3 sequences, approximately 9.1% of them seen once. This clonotype was seen a handful of times. The sequencing sample was made of whole blood. The receptor was isolated from a male donor in good health. Some clones in this sample may be carry-over from other donors' samples.

DNA of the CDR3: TGCAGTCTGCTAAGGCGACTAGCGGGAGAACGCGAGCAGTACTTC. Translation gives CSLLRRLAGEREQYF. This chain joins TRBV20-1 and TRBJ2-7; 12 bases line up with TRBD2. CDR3 length: 15 residues. Germline trimming cut 8 bases from V and 6 bases from J; bases unmatched to any gene: 14. Germline CDR1 and CDR2: DFQATT and SNEGSKA (reference sequence).